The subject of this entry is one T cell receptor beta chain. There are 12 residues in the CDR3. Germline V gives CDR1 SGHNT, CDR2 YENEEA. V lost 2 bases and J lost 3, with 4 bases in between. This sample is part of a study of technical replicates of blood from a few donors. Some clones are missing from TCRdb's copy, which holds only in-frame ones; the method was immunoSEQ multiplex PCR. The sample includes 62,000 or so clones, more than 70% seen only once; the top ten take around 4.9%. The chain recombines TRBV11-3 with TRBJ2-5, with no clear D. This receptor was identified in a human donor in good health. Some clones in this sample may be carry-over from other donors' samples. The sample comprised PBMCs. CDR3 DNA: TGTGCCAGCAGCTTACGAGAAGAGACCCAGTACTTC. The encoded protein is CASSLREETQYF.